The subject of this entry is one TCR beta chain. Antigen specificity is unknown. Donors contributed one heparinised blood draw apiece, averaging about 116 mL. Post-sort purity exceeded 95% for all sorted populations. The germline V gene has CDR1 LGHNA and CDR2 YSLEER. The CDR3 has 14 amino acids. After removal of 4 bases from V and 5 bases from J, the junction contained 7 bases not matched to a gene. This sample was taken from a study of beta chain features in type 1 diabetes. Study details: The number of sorted cells examined across all samples was approximately 110,000,000.

The whole isolated RNA underwent reverse transcription, so sequencing captured expressed TCRB transcripts. The assay was immunoSEQ multiplex PCR, and TCRdb's table has in-frame clones only and misses some. Of hundreds of thousands of clones listed, about an eighth are singletons. Findings and limits, study-wide: In every one of the four CD4+ subsets, TCRB CDR3s were moderately but significantly shorter in Type 1 diabetes patients.

The TCR was taken from a man between 18 and 29 years old with type 1 diabetes. Source material: naive CD4+ T cells from blood. The V gene is TRBV4-3, the J gene TRBJ1-2; TRBD1 matches at 7 bases. The CDR3 region is CASSPRGLGYGYTF. Here the CDR3 DNA reads TGCGCCAGCAGCCCTAGGGGGCTCGGGTATGGCTACACCTTC.